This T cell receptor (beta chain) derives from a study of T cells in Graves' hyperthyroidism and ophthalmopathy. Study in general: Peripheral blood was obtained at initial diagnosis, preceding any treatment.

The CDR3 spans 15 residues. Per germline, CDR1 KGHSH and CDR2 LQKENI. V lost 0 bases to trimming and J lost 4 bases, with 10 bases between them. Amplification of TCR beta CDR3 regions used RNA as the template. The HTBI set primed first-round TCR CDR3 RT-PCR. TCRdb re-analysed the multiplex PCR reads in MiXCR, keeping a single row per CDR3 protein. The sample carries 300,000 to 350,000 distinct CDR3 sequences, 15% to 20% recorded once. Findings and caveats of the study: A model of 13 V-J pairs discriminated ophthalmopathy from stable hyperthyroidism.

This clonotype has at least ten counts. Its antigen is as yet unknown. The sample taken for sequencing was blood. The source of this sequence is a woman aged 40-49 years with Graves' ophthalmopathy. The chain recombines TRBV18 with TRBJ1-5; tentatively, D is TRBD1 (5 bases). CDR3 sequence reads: CASSPPWQGNQPQHF. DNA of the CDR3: TGTGCCAGCTCACCACCATGGCAGGGTAATCAGCCCCAGCATTTT.